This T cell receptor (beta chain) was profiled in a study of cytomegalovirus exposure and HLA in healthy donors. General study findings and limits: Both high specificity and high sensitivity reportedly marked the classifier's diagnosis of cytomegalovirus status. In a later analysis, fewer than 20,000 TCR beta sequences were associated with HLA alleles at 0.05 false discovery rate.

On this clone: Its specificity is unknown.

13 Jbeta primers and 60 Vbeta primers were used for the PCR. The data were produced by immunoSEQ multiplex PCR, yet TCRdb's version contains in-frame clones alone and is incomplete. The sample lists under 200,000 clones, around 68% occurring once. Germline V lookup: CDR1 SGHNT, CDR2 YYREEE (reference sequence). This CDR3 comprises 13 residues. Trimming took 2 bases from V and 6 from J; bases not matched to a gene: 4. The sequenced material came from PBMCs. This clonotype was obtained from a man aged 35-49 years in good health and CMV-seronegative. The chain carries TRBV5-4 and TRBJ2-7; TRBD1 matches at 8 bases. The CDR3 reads CASSFTGGSEQYF. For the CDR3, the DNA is TGTGCCAGCAGCTTCACAGGGGGGAGCGAGCAGTACTTC.